This TCR beta chain stems from a study of beta chain features in type 1 diabetes. Across the whole study: The patient and healthy donor groups were comparable for age, gender and cell yields.

Purity exceeded 98% in all sorted populations. This clone showed up just a few times. Its target is unknown. Trimming stripped 2 bases from V and 1 base from J, with 11 bases between. The CDR3 extends over 15 amino acids. Germline assignment: CDR1 SEHNR and CDR2 FQNEAQ (reference sequence). Expressed TCRB transcripts got sequenced, as all isolated RNA was reverse transcribed. TCRdb keeps only in-frame clones here, not all; method: immunoSEQ multiplex PCR. The table includes some 140,000 clones, 9% detected once. Study-level points and caveats: Moderate yet significant TCRB CDR3 shortening was seen in Type 1 diabetes patients in all four CD4+ subsets.

The chain employs TRBV7-9 and TRBJ2-5; D gene ambiguous. Source material: central memory CD4+ T cells from blood. This clonotype was obtained from a man aged 25-45 years with type 1 diabetes. CDR3 DNA: TGTGCCAGCAGCTTAAACCGGGTGGGCCAAGAGACCCAGTACTTC. Amino acid sequence: CASSLNRVGQETQYF.